What follows are 12 T cell receptor beta chains derived from one specimen sequenced in a study of T cells in Graves' hyperthyroidism and ophthalmopathy. Amplified TCR beta CDR3 regions derived from RNA transcripts. RT-PCR in the first round (using the HTBI primer set) targeted the TCR CDR3. In TCRdb, the multiplex PCR reads were re-called with MiXCR into one record per CDR3 protein. Of about 320,000 distinct CDR3 sequences listed, approximately 16% are singletons. The source material was blood. The receptors here all came from a young man with Graves' hyperthyroidism.

In its sample, this clonotype was seen many times. The J gene is TRBJ2-7, the V gene TRBV7-2, with 8 bases matching TRBD2. This CDR3 contains 15 residues. With V trimmed by 1 base and J by 6 bases, 8 bases remained unmatched. Germline values: CDR1 SGHTA, CDR2 FQGNSA. The CDR3 protein is CASSLERAGVGEQYF. The CDR3 region has the DNA TGTGCCAGCAGCTTAGAGCGAGCGGGAGTGGGCGAGCAGTACTTC.

The J gene is TRBJ2-7, the V gene TRBV6-1; TRBD1 matches at 9 bases. CDR3 size: 14 residues. Germline values: CDR1 MNHNS, CDR2 SASEGT. V trimming: 5 bases; J trimming: 1 base; junction bases outside the gene matches: 3. Here the CDR3 reads CASSHRGRSYEQYF. The DNA of the CDR3 is TGTGCCAGCAGTCACAGGGGGCGTTCCTACGAGCAGTACTTC.

This chain connects TRBV5-6 to TRBJ2-3; D remains unclear. V was clipped by 4 bases and J by 7 bases, with 10 bases between them. Germline values: CDR1 SGHDT, CDR2 YYEEEE. The CDR3 totals 12 residues. The CDR3 bases are TGTGCCAGCAGCCTAGGGCTCAATACGCAGTATTTT. As protein: CASSLGLNTQYF.

The sample holds a few counts of this clonotype. The chain links TRBV25-1 to TRBJ2-6; D is unresolved. The CDR3 totals 14 residues. Germline V gives CDR1 MGHDK, CDR2 SYGVNS. V lost 6 bases and J 0 bases, leaving 6 bases between the germline ends. CDR3 in amino acids: CASRHTSGANVLTF. The CDR3 DNA reads TGTGCCAGCAGGCACACCTCTGGGGCCAACGTCCTGACTTTC.

This clonotype was detected a few times. This rearrangement joins TRBV2 to TRBJ2-2, with no clear D. V lost 8 bases and J lost 1, with 11 bases in between. CDR1 is SNHLY, CDR2 FYNNEI, per germline. The CDR3 extends over 14 amino acids. DNA for the CDR3: TGTGCCAGCCTGGGTTCCTTGAACACCGGGGAGCTGTTTTTT. This gives the protein CASLGSLNTGELFF.

This clonotype was counted at least ten times. The chain couples TRBV29-1 to TRBJ2-3; possibly TRBD1 for D (5 bases). The ends were cut back, 4 bases at V and 2 bases at J, with 13 bases in the middle. Germline CDR1 SQVTM, CDR2 ANQGSEA. The CDR3 has 14 amino acids. DNA for the CDR3: TGCAGCGTTGGGGGCAGTCCTATCACAGATACGCAGTATTTT. Encoded protein: CSVGGSPITDTQYF.

This clonotype has only a few counts. The rearrangement uses TRBV19 and TRBJ2-5; no clear D. Germline V gene data show CDR1 as LNHDA and CDR2 as SQIVND (reference sequence). Trimming removed 1 base from V and 2 bases from J, with 8 bases in between. The CDR3 has 14 amino acids. CDR3 bases: TGTGCCAGTAGTATAGGAGGTTCTCAAGAGACCCAGTACTTC. It translates to CASSIGGSQETQYF.

This clonotype was detected ten times or more. The V gene is TRBV20-1, the J gene TRBJ2-1, with TRBD2 matching over 7 bases. V lost 3 bases to trimming and J lost 8 bases; unmatched junction nucleotides: 13. The V gene's germline CDR1 is DFQATT and CDR2 SNEGSKA (reference sequence). The CDR3 extends over 15 amino acids. The CDR3 DNA reads as TGCAGTGCTAGGGTCCTAGCGGCCGGAGACGATGAGCAGTTCTTC. This encodes CSARVLAAGDDEQFF.

This clonotype was detected only a few times. V gene TRBV20-1 combines with J gene TRBJ2-7; 7 bases are a match to TRBD1. This CDR3 contains 12 residues. J gave up 7 bases and V 7 bases, and 10 bases lay outside the gene matches. CDR1 and CDR2 from the germline V gene are DFQATT and SNEGSKA (reference sequence). The DNA for the CDR3 is TGCAGTGTTGTCCAGGGGGATAGGGAGCAGTACTTC. Protein sequence: CSVVQGDREQYF.

This clonotype came up many times. The chain carries TRBV18 and TRBJ2-7; D is perhaps TRBD1 (6 bases). The germline V and J ends were trimmed by 4 bases and 2 bases, with 9 bases remaining between them. Germline-derived CDR1 and CDR2 are KGHSH and LQKENI. This CDR3 spans 13 amino acids. The CDR3 nucleotides are TGTGCCAGCTCACAAGGACAGCCCTACGAGCAGTACTTC. Amino acids: CASSQGQPYEQYF. The full variable domain, completed using reference TRBV18 and TRBJ2-7, is NAGVMQNPRHLVRRRGQEARLRCSPMKGHSHVYWYRQLPEEGLKFMVYLQKENIIDESGMPKERFSAEFPKEGPSILRIQQVVRGDSAAYFCASSQGQPYEQYFGPGTRLTVT.

This clonotype was recorded many times. The chain has TRBV18 and TRBJ2-7; D is perhaps TRBD2 (5 bases). Germline V gives CDR1 KGHSH, CDR2 LQKENI. Trimming removed 3 bases from V and 5 bases from J, with 17 bases in between. This CDR3 has 15 residues. The CDR3 reads CASSPSRGPQNEQYF. The DNA for the CDR3 is TGTGCCAGCTCACCGAGCAGAGGGCCCCAGAACGAGCAGTACTTC.

This clonotype occurred many times. CDR3: CASTSGQGNSPLHF. The CDR3 nucleotides are TGTGCCAGCACCTCCGGACAGGGGAATTCACCCCTCCACTTT. The gene calls are TRBV28 and TRBJ1-6; 9 positions match TRBD1. Trimming took 7 bases from V and 7 from J; bases not matched to a gene: 5. This CDR3 spans 14 amino acids. Germline CDR1 reads MDHEN; CDR2 reads SYDVKM.